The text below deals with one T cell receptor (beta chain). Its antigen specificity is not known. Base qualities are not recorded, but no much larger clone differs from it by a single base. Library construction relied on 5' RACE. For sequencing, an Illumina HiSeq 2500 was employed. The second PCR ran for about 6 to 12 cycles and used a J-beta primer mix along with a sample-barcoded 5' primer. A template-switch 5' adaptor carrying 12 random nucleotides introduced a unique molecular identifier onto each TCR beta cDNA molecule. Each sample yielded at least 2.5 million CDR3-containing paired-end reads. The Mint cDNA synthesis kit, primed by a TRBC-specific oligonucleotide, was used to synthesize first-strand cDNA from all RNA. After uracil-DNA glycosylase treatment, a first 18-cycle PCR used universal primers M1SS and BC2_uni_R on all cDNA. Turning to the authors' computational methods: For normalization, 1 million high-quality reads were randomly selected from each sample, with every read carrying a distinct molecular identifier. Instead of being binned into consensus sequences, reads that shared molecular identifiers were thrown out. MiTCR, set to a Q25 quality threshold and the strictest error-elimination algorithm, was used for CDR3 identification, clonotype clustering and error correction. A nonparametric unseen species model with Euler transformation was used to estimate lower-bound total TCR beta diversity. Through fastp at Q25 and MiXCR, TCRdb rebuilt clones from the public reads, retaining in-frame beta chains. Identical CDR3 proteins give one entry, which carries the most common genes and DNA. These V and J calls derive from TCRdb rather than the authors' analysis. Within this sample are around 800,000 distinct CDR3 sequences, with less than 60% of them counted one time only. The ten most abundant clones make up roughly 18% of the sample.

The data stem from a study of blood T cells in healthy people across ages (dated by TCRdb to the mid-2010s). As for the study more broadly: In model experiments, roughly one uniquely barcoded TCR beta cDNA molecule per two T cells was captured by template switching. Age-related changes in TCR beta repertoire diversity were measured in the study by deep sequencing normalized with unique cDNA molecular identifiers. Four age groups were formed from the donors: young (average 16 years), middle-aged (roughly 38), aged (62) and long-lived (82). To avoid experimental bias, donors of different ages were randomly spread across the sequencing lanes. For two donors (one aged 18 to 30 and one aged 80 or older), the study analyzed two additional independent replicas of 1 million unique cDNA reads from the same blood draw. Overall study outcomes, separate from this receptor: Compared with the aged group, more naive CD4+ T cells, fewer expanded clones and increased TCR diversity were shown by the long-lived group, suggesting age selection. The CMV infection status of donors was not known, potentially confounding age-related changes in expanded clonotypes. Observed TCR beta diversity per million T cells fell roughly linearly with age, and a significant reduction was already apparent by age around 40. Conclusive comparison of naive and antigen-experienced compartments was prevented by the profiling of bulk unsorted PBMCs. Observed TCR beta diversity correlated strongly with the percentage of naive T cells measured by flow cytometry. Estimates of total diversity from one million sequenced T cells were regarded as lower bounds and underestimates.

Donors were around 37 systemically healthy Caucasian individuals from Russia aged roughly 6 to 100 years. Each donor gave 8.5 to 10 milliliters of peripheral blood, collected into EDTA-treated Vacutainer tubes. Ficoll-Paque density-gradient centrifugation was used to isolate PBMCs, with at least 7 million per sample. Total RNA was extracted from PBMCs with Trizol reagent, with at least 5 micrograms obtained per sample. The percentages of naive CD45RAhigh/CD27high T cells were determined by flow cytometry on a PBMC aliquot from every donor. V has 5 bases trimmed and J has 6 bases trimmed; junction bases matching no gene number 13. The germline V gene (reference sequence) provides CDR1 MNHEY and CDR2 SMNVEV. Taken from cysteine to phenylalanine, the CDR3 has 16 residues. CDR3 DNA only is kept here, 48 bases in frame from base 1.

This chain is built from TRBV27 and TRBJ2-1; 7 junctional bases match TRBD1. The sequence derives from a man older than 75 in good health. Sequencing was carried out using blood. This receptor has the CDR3 CASSPSTGELGNEQFF. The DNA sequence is TGTGCCAGCAGTCCCTCAACAGGGGAGCTCGGCAATGAGCAGTTCTTC.